Below are 8 T cell receptor beta chains sequenced from a single sample in a study of OX40 agonist ivuxolimab in advanced cancers. The assay was immunoSEQ multiplex PCR, and TCRdb's table has in-frame clones only and misses some. The sample consists of over 55,000 clones, over 85% of them appearing once. Here the sequenced sample was CD4+ or CD8+ T cells sorted from blood, taken in a trial of the OX40 agonist ivuxolimab. All receptors derive from an adult with an advanced solid tumor such as melanoma, head and neck, liver or kidney cancer.

The CDR3 spells CASSLGTGGVGTEAFF. The CDR3 region has the DNA TGCGCCAGCAGCTTGGGGACAGGGGGCGTTGGCACTGAAGCTTTCTTT. The V gene is TRBV5-1, the J gene TRBJ1-1; 11 nucleotides line up with TRBD1. CDR1 and CDR2 from the germline V gene are SGHRS and YFSETQ. This CDR3 has 16 amino acids. The V gene end was trimmed by 0 bases and the J gene end by 4 bases; junction bases not matched to a gene: 5.

In the case of this clone: The junction departs from the called germline gene at one end, perhaps through a read error. Other DNA sequences in this sample translate to the same CDR3. The gene calls are TRBV2 and TRBJ2-5; 10 bases match TRBD2. Per the germline V gene, CDR1 is SNHLY and CDR2 is FYNNEI. The CDR3 is 14 residues long. CDR3 bases: TGTGCCACCGTTAGCGGGGGGCACCAAGAAACCCAGTACTTC. This encodes CATVSGGHQETQYF.

This chain connects TRBV15 to TRBJ1-4; no firm D call. V was cut by 2 bases and J by 6 bases, with 4 bases left in between. The CDR3 covers 12 residues. Germline V gives CDR1 LNHNV, CDR2 YYDKDF (reference sequence). The DNA for the CDR3 is TGTGCCACCAGCAGATATTATGAAAAACTGTTTTTT. Translation: CATSRYYEKLFF.

The chain combines TRBV18 with TRBJ1-1; D unclear. The length of the CDR3 is 14 residues. V dropped 0 bases and J dropped 3 bases, with 8 bases sitting between them. CDR1 KGHSH and CDR2 LQKENI come from the germline V gene. Here the CDR3 reads CASSPPASHTEAFF. DNA for the CDR3: TGTGCCAGCTCACCACCAGCATCCCACACTGAAGCTTTCTTT.

This sequence joins TRBV6-1 and TRBJ2-1, with unresolved D. Germline loops: CDR1 MNHNS, CDR2 SASEGT. The CDR3 spans 14 residues. The V gene lost 2 bases and the J gene lost 0 bases, with 5 bases spanning the gap. CDR3 coding DNA: TGTGCCAGCAGTGAACTGGGCTCCTACAATGAGCAGTTCTTC. It codes for CASSELGSYNEQFF.

This chain links TRBV7-2 with TRBJ2-5, with 9 positions matching TRBD2. The DNA end is more similar to TRBJ2-7, so the J call may be wrong. Germline CDR1 reads SGHTA; CDR2 reads FQGNSA. This CDR3 comprises 15 residues. The CDR3 region is CASSLSGGKSYEQYF. CDR3 bases: TGTGCCAGCAGCCTTAGCGGGGGAAAATCCTACGAGCAGTACTTC.

The chain employs TRBV27 and TRBJ2-7; D remains ambiguous. V was clipped by 0 bases and J by 1 base, with 13 bases between them. Per the germline V gene, CDR1 is MNHEY and CDR2 is SMNVEV (reference sequence). The length of the CDR3 is 16 residues. CDR3 in amino acids: CASSLSFADTSYEQYF. CDR3 DNA sequence: TGTGCCAGCAGTTTATCGTTTGCAGATACTTCCTACGAGCAGTACTTC.

The chain links TRBV19 to TRBJ2-6; TRBD1 matches 7 bases. Germline V gene sequence: CDR1 LNHDA, CDR2 SQIVND (reference sequence). The trim removed 5 bases at V and 1 base at J, leaving 5 bases unmatched. The CDR3 is 16 residues long. The CDR3 is CASSPGQLSGANVLTF. In DNA form, the CDR3 reads TGTGCCAGTAGTCCGGGACAGCTTTCTGGGGCCAACGTCCTGACTTTC. The whole variable domain, filled in from reference TRBV19 and TRBJ2-6, reads DGGITQSPKYLFRKEGQNVTLSCEQNLNHDAMYWYRQDPGQGLRLIYYSQIVNDFQKGDIAEGYSVSREKKESFPLTVTSAQKNPTAFYLCASSPGQLSGANVLTFGAGSRLTVL.